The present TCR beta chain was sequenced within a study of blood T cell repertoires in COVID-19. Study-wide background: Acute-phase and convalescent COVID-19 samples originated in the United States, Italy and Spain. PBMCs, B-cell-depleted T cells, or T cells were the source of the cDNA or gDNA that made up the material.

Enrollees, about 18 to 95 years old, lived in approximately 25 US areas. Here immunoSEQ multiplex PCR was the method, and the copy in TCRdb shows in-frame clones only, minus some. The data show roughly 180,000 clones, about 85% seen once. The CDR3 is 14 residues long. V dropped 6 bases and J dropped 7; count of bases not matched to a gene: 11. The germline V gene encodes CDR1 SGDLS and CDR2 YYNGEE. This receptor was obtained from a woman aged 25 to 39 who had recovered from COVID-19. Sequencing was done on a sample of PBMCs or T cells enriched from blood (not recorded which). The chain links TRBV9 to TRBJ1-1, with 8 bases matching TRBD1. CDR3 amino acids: CASTFGTGGGEAFF. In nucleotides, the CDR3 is TGTGCCAGCACATTCGGGACAGGAGGCGGTGAAGCTTTCTTT.